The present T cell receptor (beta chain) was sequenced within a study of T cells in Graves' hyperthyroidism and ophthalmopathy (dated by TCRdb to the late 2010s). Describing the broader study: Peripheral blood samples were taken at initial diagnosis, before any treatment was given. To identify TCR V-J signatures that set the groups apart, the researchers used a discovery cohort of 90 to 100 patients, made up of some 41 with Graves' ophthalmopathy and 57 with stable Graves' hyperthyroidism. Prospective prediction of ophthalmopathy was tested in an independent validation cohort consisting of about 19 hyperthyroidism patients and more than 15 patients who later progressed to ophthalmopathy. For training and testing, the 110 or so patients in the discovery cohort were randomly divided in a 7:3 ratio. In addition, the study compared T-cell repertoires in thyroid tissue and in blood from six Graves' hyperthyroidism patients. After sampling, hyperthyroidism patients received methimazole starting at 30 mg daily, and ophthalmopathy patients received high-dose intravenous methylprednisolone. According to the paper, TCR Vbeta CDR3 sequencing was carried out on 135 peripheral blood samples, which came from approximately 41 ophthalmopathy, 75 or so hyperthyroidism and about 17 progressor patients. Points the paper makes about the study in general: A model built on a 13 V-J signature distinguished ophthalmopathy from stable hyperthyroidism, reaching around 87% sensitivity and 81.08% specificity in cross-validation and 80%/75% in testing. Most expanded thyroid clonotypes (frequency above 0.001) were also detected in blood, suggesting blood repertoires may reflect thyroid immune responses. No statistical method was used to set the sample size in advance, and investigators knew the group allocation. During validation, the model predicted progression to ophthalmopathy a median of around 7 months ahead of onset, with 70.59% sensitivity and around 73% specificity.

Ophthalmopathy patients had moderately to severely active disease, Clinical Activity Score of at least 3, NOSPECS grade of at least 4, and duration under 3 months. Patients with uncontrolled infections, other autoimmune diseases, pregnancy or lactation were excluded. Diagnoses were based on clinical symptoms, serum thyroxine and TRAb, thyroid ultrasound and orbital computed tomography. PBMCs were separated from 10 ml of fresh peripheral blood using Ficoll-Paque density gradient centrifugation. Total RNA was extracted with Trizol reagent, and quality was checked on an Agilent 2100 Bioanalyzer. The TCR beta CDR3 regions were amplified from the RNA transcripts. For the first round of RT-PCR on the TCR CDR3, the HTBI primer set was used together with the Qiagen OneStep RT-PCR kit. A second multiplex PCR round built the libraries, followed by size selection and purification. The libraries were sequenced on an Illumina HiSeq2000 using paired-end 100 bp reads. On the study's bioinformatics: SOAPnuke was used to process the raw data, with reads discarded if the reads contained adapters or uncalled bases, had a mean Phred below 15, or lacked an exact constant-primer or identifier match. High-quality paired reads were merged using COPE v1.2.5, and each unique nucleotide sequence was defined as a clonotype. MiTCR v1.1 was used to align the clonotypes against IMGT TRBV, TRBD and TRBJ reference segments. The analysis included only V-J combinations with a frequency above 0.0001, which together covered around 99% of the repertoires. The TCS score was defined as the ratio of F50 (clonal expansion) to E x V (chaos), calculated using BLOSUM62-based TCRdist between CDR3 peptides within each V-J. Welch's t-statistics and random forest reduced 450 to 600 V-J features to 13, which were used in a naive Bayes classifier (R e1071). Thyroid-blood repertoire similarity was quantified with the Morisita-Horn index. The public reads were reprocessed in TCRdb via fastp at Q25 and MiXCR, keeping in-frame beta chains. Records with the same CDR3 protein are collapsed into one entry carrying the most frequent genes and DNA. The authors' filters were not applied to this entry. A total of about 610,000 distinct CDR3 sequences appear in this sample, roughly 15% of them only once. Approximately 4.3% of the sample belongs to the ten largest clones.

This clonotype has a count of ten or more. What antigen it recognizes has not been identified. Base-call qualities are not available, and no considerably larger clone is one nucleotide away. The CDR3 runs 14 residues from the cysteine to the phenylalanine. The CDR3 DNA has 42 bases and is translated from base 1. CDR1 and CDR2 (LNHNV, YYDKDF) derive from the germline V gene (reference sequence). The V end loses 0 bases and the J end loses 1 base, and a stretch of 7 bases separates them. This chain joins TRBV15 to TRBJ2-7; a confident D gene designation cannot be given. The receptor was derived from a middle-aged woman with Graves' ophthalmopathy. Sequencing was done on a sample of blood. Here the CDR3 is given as CATSRDALSYEQYF. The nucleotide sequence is TGTGCCACCAGCAGAGATGCATTATCCTACGAGCAGTACTTC.